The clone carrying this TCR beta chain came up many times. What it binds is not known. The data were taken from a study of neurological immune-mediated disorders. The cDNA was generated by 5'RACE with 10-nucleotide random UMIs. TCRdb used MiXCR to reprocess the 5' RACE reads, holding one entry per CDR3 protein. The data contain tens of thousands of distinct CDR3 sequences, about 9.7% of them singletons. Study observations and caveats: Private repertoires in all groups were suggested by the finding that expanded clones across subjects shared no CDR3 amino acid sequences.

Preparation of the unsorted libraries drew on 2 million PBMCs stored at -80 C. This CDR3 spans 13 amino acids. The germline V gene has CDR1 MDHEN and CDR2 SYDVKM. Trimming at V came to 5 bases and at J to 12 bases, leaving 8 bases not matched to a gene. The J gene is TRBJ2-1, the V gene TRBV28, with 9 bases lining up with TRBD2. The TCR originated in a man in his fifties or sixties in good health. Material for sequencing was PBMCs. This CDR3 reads CASSVSAGGWQFF. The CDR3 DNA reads TGTGCCAGCAGTGTATCAGCGGGAGGCTGGCAGTTCTTC.